This is a list of T cell receptor beta chains from one sample in a study of T cell responses to AZD1222 COVID-19 vaccine. Clones were read by immunoSEQ multiplex PCR, and TCRdb kept only the in-frame ones, dropping some. This table has some 100,000 clones, about 89% appearing once. Sequenced material: peripheral blood, taken on day 0 of MenACWY control vaccination. These receptors were collected from an adult in good health. The CDR3 runs from the conserved cysteine through the conserved F or W. The D gene is left open where the match is weak. Rows give clone size only sometimes, using once, few, many, or a class for an expanded clone.

. TRBJ1-1 few TRBV5-4 CASSLDFGADGLIEAFF TGTGCCAGCAGCTTGGATTTTGGGGCAGATGGGTTGATTGAAGCTTTCTTT
. TRBJ2-3 . TRBV7-3 CASSLVAGGTDTQYF TGTGCCAGCAGCTTAGTAGCAGGGGGCACAGATACGCAGTATTTT
TRBD1 TRBJ1-2 . TRBV24-1 CATRQGAEYGYTF TGTGCCACCAGACAGGGGGCTGAATATGGCTACACCTTC
. TRBJ2-3 . TRBV11-2 CASSSTGRGTDTQYF TGTGCCAGCAGCTCGACGGGGAGAGGCACAGATACGCAGTATTTT
TRBD2 TRBJ2-1 . TRBV4-2 CASSQERAGGLNEQFF TGTGCCAGCAGCCAAGAGCGAGCGGGGGGACTCAATGAGCAGTTCTTC
TRBD1 TRBJ2-1 . TRBV29-1 CSVVYRGLGNEQFF TGCAGCGTCGTATACAGGGGGCTCGGGAATGAGCAGTTCTTC
. TRBJ1-5 . TRBV30 CAWNSRNQPQHF TGTGCCTGGAACAGCCGCAATCAGCCCCAGCATTTT
TRBD2 TRBJ2-3 . TRBV19 CASSMRLAGAPGTDTQYF TGTGCCAGTAGTATGCGGCTAGCGGGAGCCCCTGGCACAGATACGCAGTATTTT
. TRBJ2-7 . TRBV30 CAWSVAYEQYF TGTGCCTGGAGTGTAGCCTACGAGCAGTACTTC
TRBD1 TRBJ2-5 . TRBV4-1 CASSHASGWAGGAEQETQYF TGCGCCAGCAGCCACGCAAGTGGGTGGGCAGGGGGCGCGGAGCAAGAGACCCAGTACTTC
. TRBJ2-5 . TRBV29-1 CSVGPDGETQYF TGCAGCGTTGGGCCGGACGGAGAGACCCAGTACTTC
TRBD1 TRBJ1-2 . TRBV7-2 CASSTTQTGPWGYTF TGTGCCAGCAGCACTACCCAGACAGGGCCTTGGGGCTACACCTTC
TRBD1 TRBJ2-6 . TRBV24-1 CATGTGGSGANVLTF TGTGCCACCGGAACAGGGGGCTCTGGGGCCAACGTCCTGACTTTC
. TRBJ1-2 . TRBV12-3/TRBV12-4 CASSTRQGVGYTF TGTGCCAGCAGTACGCGCCAAGGGGTCGGCTACACCTTC
. TRBJ2-1 . TRBV29-1 CSAGDGYNEQFF TGCAGCGCCGGAGACGGCTACAATGAGCAGTTCTTC
. TRBJ2-2 . TRBV10-1 CASSESCGRRAGELFF TGCGCCAGCAGTGAGTCGTGTGGGAGGCGGGCCGGGGAGCTGTTTTTT
. TRBJ2-7 . TRBV7-2 CASSLIGAHEQYF TGTGCCAGCAGCTTAATAGGGGCGCACGAGCAGTACTTC
TRBD2 TRBJ2-7 . TRBV5-1 CASSLETSGSEQYF TGCGCCAGCAGCTTGGAGACTAGCGGGAGCGAGCAGTACTTC
. TRBJ1-4 . TRBV6-2/TRBV6-3 CASSYLFGQSNEKLFF TGTGCCAGCAGTTACTTGTTCGGACAGAGCAATGAAAAACTGTTTTTT
. TRBJ1-1 . TRBV19 CASSPRINTEAFF TGTGCCAGTAGCCCCAGGATTAACACTGAAGCTTTCTTT
. TRBJ1-4 once TRBV19 CASSDSGNEKLFF TGTGCCAGTAGTGACAGTGGGAATGAAAAACTGTTTTTT
TRBD1 TRBJ2-6 few TRBV5-1 CASSQGDGERSGANVLTF TGCGCCAGCAGCCAGGGGGACGGTGAACGCTCTGGGGCCAACGTCCTGACTTTC
TRBD1 TRBJ1-5 . TRBV5-5 CASSRGQGAGQPQHF TGTGCCAGCAGCCGAGGACAGGGGGCAGGTCAGCCCCAGCATTTT
. TRBJ1-4 . TRBV24-1 CATKYGGDATNEKLFF TGTGCCACCAAATACGGGGGGGATGCGACTAATGAAAAACTGTTTTTT
. TRBJ1-3 . TRBV4-1 CASSQEGAGASSGNTIYF TGCGCCAGCAGCCAAGAAGGGGCAGGAGCATCCTCTGGAAACACCATATATTTT
. TRBJ1-2 few TRBV29-1 CSVILGQGRVETF TGCAGCGTTATTCTGGGGCAGGGCAGAGTAGAAACCTTC
. TRBJ2-5 . TRBV5-4 CASSGSRDSIKETQYF TGTGCCAGCAGCGGATCTCGGGATTCAATTAAAGAGACCCAGTACTTC
. TRBJ1-1 . TRBV28 CASRRETGTPNTEAFF TGTGCCAGCAGGAGGGAAACCGGGACACCAAACACTGAAGCTTTCTTT
TRBD2 TRBJ2-7 . TRBV7-2 CASSQLAGVPSYEQYF TGTGCCAGCAGCCAGCTAGCGGGAGTTCCCTCCTACGAGCAGTACTTC